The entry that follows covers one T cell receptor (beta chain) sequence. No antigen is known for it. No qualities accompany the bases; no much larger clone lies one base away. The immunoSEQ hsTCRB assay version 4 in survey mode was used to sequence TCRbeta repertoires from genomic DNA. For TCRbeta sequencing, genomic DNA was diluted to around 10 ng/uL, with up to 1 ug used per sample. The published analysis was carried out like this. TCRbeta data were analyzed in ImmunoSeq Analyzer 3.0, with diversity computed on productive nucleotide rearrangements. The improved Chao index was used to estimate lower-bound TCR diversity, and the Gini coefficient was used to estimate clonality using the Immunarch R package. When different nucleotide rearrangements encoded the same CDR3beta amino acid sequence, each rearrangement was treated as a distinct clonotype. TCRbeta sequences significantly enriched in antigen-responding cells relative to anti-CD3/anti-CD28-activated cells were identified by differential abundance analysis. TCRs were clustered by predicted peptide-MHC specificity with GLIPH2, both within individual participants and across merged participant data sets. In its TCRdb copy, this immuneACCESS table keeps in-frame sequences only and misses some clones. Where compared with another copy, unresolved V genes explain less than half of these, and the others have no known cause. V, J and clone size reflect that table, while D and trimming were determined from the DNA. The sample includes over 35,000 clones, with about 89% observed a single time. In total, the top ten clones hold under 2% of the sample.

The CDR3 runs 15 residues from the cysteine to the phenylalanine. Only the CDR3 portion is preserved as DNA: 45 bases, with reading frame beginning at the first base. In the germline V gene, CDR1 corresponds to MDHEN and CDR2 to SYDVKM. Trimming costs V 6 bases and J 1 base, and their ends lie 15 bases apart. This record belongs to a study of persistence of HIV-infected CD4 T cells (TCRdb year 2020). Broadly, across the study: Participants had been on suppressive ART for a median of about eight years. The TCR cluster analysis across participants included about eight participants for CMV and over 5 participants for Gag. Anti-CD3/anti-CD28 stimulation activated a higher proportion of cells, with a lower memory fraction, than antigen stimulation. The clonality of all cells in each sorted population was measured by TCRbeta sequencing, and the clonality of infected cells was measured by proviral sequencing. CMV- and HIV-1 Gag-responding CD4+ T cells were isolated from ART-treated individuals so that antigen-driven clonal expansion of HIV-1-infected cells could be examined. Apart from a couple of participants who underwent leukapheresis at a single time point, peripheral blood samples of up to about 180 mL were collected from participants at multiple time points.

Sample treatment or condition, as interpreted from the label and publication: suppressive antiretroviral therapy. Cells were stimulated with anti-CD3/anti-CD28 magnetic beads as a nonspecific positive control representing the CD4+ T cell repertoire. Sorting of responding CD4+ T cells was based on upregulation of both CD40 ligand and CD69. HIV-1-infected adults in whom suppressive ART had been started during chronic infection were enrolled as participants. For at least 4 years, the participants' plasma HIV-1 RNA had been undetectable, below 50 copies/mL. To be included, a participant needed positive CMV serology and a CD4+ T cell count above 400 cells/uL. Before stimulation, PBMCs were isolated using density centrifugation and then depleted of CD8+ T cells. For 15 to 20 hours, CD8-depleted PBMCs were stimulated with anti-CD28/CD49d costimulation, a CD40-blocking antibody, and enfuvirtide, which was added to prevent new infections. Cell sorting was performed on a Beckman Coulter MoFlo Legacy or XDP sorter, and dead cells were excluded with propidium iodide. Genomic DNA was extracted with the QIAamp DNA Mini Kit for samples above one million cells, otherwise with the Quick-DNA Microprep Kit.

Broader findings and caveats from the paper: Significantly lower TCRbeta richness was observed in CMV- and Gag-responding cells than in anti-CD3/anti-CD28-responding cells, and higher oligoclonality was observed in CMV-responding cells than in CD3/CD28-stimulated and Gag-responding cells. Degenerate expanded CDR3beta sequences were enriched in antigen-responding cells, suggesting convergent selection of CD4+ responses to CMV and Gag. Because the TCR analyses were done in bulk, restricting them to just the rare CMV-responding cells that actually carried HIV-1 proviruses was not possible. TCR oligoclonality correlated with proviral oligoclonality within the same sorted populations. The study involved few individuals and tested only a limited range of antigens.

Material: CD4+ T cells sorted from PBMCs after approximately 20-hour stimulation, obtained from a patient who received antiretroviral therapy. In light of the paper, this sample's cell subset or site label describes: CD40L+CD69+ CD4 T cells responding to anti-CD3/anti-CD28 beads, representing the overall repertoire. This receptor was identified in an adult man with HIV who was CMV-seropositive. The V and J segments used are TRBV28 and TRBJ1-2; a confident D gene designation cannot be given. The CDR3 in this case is CASSPRQRGNYGYTF. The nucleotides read TGTGCCAGCAGCCCTCGTCAACGCGGTAACTATGGCTACACCTTC.